Listed here are 24 T cell receptor beta chains from one sample, sequenced in a study of cytomegalovirus exposure and HLA in healthy donors. Primers for the PCR totalled 60 Vbeta and 13 Jbeta. Here immunoSEQ multiplex PCR was the method, and the copy in TCRdb shows in-frame clones only, minus some. The table has about 90,000 clones, approximately 71% seen once; the top ten hold 15% to 20%. Material: PBMCs. The receptors here all came from a woman aged 18-30 years in good health and CMV-seropositive.

The chain has TRBV6-1 and TRBJ1-1; D might be TRBD1 (6 bases). From germline, CDR1 is MNHNS and CDR2 SASEGT. The CDR3 runs to 14 residues. V lost 6 bases and J lost 3, with 14 bases in between. CDR3 residues: CASRTRQDYTEAFF. In DNA, the CDR3 is TGTGCCAGCAGGACCCGACAGGACTACACTGAAGCTTTCTTT.

J is TRBJ1-6 and V is TRBV4-3; TRBD1 aligns across 8 bases. The CDR3 is 14 residues long. Germline V gives CDR1 LGHNA, CDR2 YSLEER. J was trimmed by 10 bases and V by 3 bases; bases with no gene match: 5. The CDR3 loop is CASSQTGDGSPLHF. The CDR3 DNA follows: TGCGCCAGCAGCCAGACAGGGGATGGGTCACCCCTCCACTTT.

The rearrangement uses TRBV6-1 and TRBJ1-2, with D unresolved. Trimming took 1 base from V and 2 from J, leaving 5 bases between them. The CDR3 totals 13 residues. CDR1 is MNHNS and CDR2 is SASEGT in the germline V gene. CDR3 sequence reads: CASSEGRNYGYTF. For the CDR3, the DNA is TGTGCCAGCAGTGAAGGGCGGAACTATGGCTACACCTTC.

V is TRBV15 and J is TRBJ1-5; D perhaps matches TRBD1 (6 bases). Trimming removed 1 base from V and 1 base from J, with 14 bases in between. This CDR3 has 17 amino acids. CDR1 LNHNV and CDR2 YYDKDF come from the germline V gene (reference sequence). As DNA, the CDR3 is TGTGCCACCAGCAGAGGCCTACAGGGTCGGAGCAATCAGCCCCAGCATTTT. Translation gives CATSRGLQGRSNQPQHF.

Only a few counts were recorded for this clone. The rearrangement links TRBV25-1 to TRBJ2-2; TRBD2 aligns across 7 bases. This CDR3 is 13 amino acids long. Germline CDR1 reads MGHDK; CDR2 reads SYGVNS. V lost 6 bases, J lost 5 bases, and 3 bases stayed unmatched. In DNA, the CDR3 is TGTGCCAGCAGCCCGGGGGGAACCGGGGAGCTGTTTTTT. Translation: CASSPGGTGELFF.

The chain recombines TRBV5-4 with TRBJ2-3, with D uncertain. The ends were cut back, 2 bases at V and 3 bases at J, with 13 bases in the middle. The CDR3 length is 15 residues. From germline, CDR1 is SGHNT and CDR2 YYREEE (reference sequence). CDR3 DNA sequence: TGTGCCAGCAGCTTCCCCTCGGCAGGTACAGATACGCAGTATTTT. This gives the protein CASSFPSAGTDTQYF.

The chain uses TRBV5-1 and TRBJ1-6; D gene uncertain. Germline CDR1 and CDR2: SGHRS and YFSETQ. The CDR3 loop spans 16 amino acids. V was trimmed by 3 bases and J by 7 bases, leaving 17 bases between them. The CDR3 DNA reads as TGCGCCAGCAGCTCCTCCTTGGAGGTGAGGAATTCACCCCTCCACTTT. Encoded protein: CASSSSLEVRNSPLHF.

The chain uses TRBV9 and TRBJ2-7, with a tentative D call TRBD1 (5 bases). Trimming stripped 4 bases from V and 6 bases from J, with 20 bases between. From germline, CDR1 is SGDLS and CDR2 YYNGEE. This CDR3 spans 15 amino acids. The DNA of the CDR3 is TGTGCCAGCAGCCCCACTCAAGGGGCGCGGTCCGAGCAGTACTTC. Translated: CASSPTQGARSEQYF.

This clone was recorded a few times. CDR3 in DNA: TGTGCCAGCAGTGAAGCGGGAGAGGGATCCGGGGCCAACGTCCTGACTTTC. It is translated as CASSEAGEGSGANVLTF. The rearrangement joins TRBV6-1 to TRBJ2-6; D possibly corresponds to TRBD2 (5 bases). The V end lost 0 bases, the J end lost 4 bases, and 13 bases lay between the germline ends. The CDR3 spans 17 residues. In germline, CDR1 is MNHNS, CDR2 SASEGT.

This clone showed up just a few times. The gene calls are TRBV30 and TRBJ1-2; D remains unclear. V shed 3 bases and J shed 8 bases, with 10 bases lying between them. This CDR3 region has 11 residues. Germline CDR1 and CDR2: GTSNPN and SVGIG (reference sequence). The CDR3 protein is CAWRKGVGYTF. DNA of the CDR3: TGTGCCTGGAGGAAGGGAGTCGGCTACACCTTC.

The rearrangement uses TRBV6-5 and TRBJ2-2; D gene ambiguous. Germline V CDR1 and CDR2: MNHEY, SVGAGI. The CDR3 totals 16 residues. Trimming left V 4 bases short and J 0 bases short, with 12 bases between. The CDR3: CASSSLAGSNTGELFF. The CDR3 DNA reads as TGTGCCAGCAGTTCCCTCGCAGGCTCGAACACCGGGGAGCTGTTTTTT.

This clone was found a few times. The chain combines TRBV5-1 with TRBJ2-7; TRBD1 matches 8 bases. The germline V gene has CDR1 SGHRS and CDR2 YFSETQ. The J segment lost 7 bases and the V segment lost 3 bases, leaving 12 bases of the junction unmatched. The length of the CDR3 is 15 residues. Here the CDR3 reads CASSSDRVQLREQYF. The CDR3 region has the DNA TGCGCCAGCAGCTCGGACAGGGTCCAGCTTCGGGAGCAGTACTTC.

The chain recombines TRBV2 with TRBJ1-6; no firm D call. Germline V gene lookup returns CDR1 SNHLY and CDR2 FYNNEI. The germline V and J ends were trimmed by 10 bases and 5 bases, with 9 bases remaining between them. The length of the CDR3 is 12 residues. Here the CDR3 DNA reads TGTGCCACACACCAGAATAATTCACCCCTCCACTTT. Its translation is CATHQNNSPLHF.

The chain employs TRBV27 and TRBJ1-2; D unresolved. Germline CDR1 and CDR2: MNHEY and SMNVEV (reference sequence). With 5 bases removed from V and 4 bases from J, the gap between germline ends came to 8 bases. The CDR3 has 12 amino acids. The CDR3 spells CASSGSGYGYTF. CDR3 bases: TGTGCCAGCAGTGGCAGTGGCTATGGCTACACCTTC.

The CDR3 region is CASSPRAANTEAFF. DNA for the CDR3: TGTGCCAGCTCACCACGGGCAGCGAACACTGAAGCTTTCTTT. This sequence joins TRBV18 and TRBJ1-1; D unresolved. Germline CDR1 reads KGHSH; CDR2 reads LQKENI. Trimming removed 1 base from V and 1 base from J, with 7 bases in between. The CDR3 is 14 amino acids.

The CDR3 protein is CASSVSTGMNTEAFF. The CDR3 nucleotides read TGTGCCAGCAGCGTCTCGACAGGGATGAACACTGAAGCTTTCTTT. This sequence joins TRBV9 and TRBJ1-1; 7 bases align to TRBD1. Trimming took 2 bases from V and 0 from J; bases not matched to a gene: 4. This CDR3 is 15 amino acids long. CDR1 is SGDLS and CDR2 is YYNGEE in the germline V gene.

The chain uses TRBV28 and TRBJ2-1; TRBD2 aligns across 8 bases. V shed 6 bases, J shed 7 bases, and the junction held 11 bases outside the gene matches. The CDR3 has 15 amino acids. Germline V gene data show CDR1 as MDHEN and CDR2 as SYDVKM. CDR3 bases: TGTGCCAGCAGCCCCGCCCCGGGAGGGCAAAATGAGCAGTTCTTC. It translates to CASSPAPGGQNEQFF.

This clone was counted between two and nine times. The rearrangement joins TRBV5-1 to TRBJ2-5; D might be TRBD1 (6 bases). The V gene lost 2 bases and the J gene lost 1 base, with 15 bases spanning the gap. CDR3 length equals 16 residues. In germline, CDR1 is SGHRS, CDR2 YFSETQ. The CDR3 region has the DNA TGCGCCAGCAGCTTCCTACAGGGCGCCAGCCAAGAGACCCAGTACTTC. Residues: CASSFLQGASQETQYF. The variable domain in full, completed from reference TRBV5-1 and TRBJ2-5, reads KAGVTQTPRYLIKTRGQQVTLSCSPISGHRSVSWYQQTPGQGLQFLFEYFSETQRNKGNFPGRFSGRQFSNSRSEMNVSTLELGDSALYLCASSFLQGASQETQYFGPGTRLLVL.

The chain carries TRBV10-3 and TRBJ1-2, with D maybe TRBD1 (5 bases). V gave up 6 bases and J gave up 5 bases, with 13 bases separating them. Germline CDR1 reads ENHRY; CDR2 reads SYGVKD. The CDR3 is 13 residues long. CDR3 coding DNA: TGTGCCATCAGCCTGGGGGGGGTATATGGCTACACCTTC. It translates to CAISLGGVYGYTF.

This rearrangement joins TRBV28 to TRBJ2-2; D uncertain. This CDR3 has 13 amino acids. V shed 8 bases and J shed 3 bases, with 10 bases lying between them. Germline-derived CDR1 and CDR2 are MDHEN and SYDVKM. CDR3: CASDRVDTGELFF. In DNA, the CDR3 is TGTGCCAGCGACCGGGTGGACACCGGGGAGCTGTTTTTT.

The chain carries TRBV5-1 and TRBJ2-7, with unresolved D. The CDR3 extends over 14 amino acids. V was pared by 4 bases and J by 2 bases, with 13 bases between. Germline lookup yields CDR1 SGHRS and CDR2 YFSETQ. CDR3 sequence (DNA): TGCGCCAGCAGCCTTGCTGCGGTTACCTACGAGCAGTACTTC. This encodes CASSLAAVTYEQYF.

The J gene is TRBJ2-1, the V gene TRBV28, with 10 bases fitting TRBD2. The CDR3 runs 16 residues. CDR1 and CDR2 from the germline V gene are MDHEN and SYDVKM. V trimming: 5 bases; J trimming: 2 bases; junction bases outside the gene matches: 6. The CDR3 spells CASSLASGRAYNEQFF. DNA of the CDR3: TGTGCCAGCAGTCTAGCCAGCGGGAGGGCCTACAATGAGCAGTTCTTC.

For the CDR3, the DNA is TGTGCCAGCAGTGAAAGGGGCATCGAGACCCAGTACTTC. Its protein product is CASSERGIETQYF. This chain joins TRBV2 and TRBJ2-5; D may be TRBD1 (5 bases). V was shortened by 2 bases and J by 5 bases, with 9 bases between the two germline ends. Germline CDR1 and CDR2: SNHLY and FYNNEI. The CDR3 has 13 amino acids.

This chain connects TRBV27 to TRBJ2-1; 8 bases are a match to TRBD2. The germline gives CDR1 MNHEY, CDR2 SMNVEV (reference sequence). The CDR3 runs to 15 residues. J lost 8 bases, V lost 2 bases, and 8 bases had no gene match. CDR3 sequence: CASSLSPKREHEQFF. DNA for the CDR3: TGTGCCAGCAGTTTAAGCCCAAAGCGGGAGCATGAGCAGTTCTTC.